This is a list of T cell receptor beta chains from one sample in a study of blood T cell repertoires in COVID-19. Clones were read by immunoSEQ multiplex PCR, and TCRdb kept only the in-frame ones, dropping some. The sample records roughly 200,000 clones, 85% to 90% being singletons. The sample was PBMCs or T cells enriched from blood (not recorded which). These receptors were collected from a woman aged 40 to 50 with acute COVID-19. CDR3s include the opening cysteine and the closing phenylalanine or tryptophan. D genes are given only for firm matches. A clone size is listed for some rows: how often the clone was seen (once, few, many), or a class if it is expanded.

NA	TRBV7-2	NA	TRBJ1-1	CASSSRAGRNTEAFF	TGTGCCAGCAGCTCGAGGGCGGGGCGGAACACTGAAGCTTTCTTT
NA	TRBV7-2	TRBD2	TRBJ2-1	CASSSTSLLAPEQFF	TGTGCCAGCAGCTCCACCTCACTACTAGCGCCGGAGCAGTTCTTC
NA	TRBV9	NA	TRBJ2-3	CASSVAPLAGTDTQYF	TGTGCCAGCAGCGTAGCTCCTCTCGCAGGCACAGATACGCAGTATTTT
NA	TRBV18	TRBD1	TRBJ1-1	CASSLSGGNTEAFF	TGTGCCAGCTCACTTTCAGGGGGGAACACTGAAGCTTTCTTT
NA	TRBV2	TRBD2	TRBJ2-3	CASSEGGTSAFTDTQYF	TGTGCCAGCAGTGAGGGAGGGACTAGCGCTTTCACAGATACGCAGTATTTT
once	TRBV2	NA	TRBJ2-3	CATRTDADTQYF	TGTGCCACCAGGACAGACGCAGATACGCAGTATTTT
NA	TRBV28	TRBD1	TRBJ1-5	CASTRTGGLYNQPQHF	TGTGCCAGCACTCGGACAGGGGGCCTTTACAATCAGCCCCAGCATTTT
NA	TRBV3-1/TRBV3-2	TRBD1	TRBJ2-6	CASSQDQGATGANVLTF	TGTGCCAGCAGCCAAGATCAGGGGGCAACGGGGGCCAACGTCCTGACTTTC
once	TRBV6-5	NA	TRBJ1-2	CATRRGASYGYTF	TGTGCCACCCGCCGGGGGGCCTCCTATGGCTACACCTTC
NA	TRBV7-2	TRBD1	TRBJ1-2	CASSPDRDLYGYTF	TGTGCCAGCAGCCCAGACAGGGACCTTTATGGCTACACCTTC
NA	TRBV5-1	NA	TRBJ2-2	CASSIGWATNTGELFF	TGCGCCAGCAGCATTGGGTGGGCTACGAACACCGGGGAGCTGTTTTTT
NA	TRBV18	TRBD2	TRBJ2-5	CASSPPGLAGTQYF	TGTGCCAGCTCACCTCCGGGACTAGCAGGGACCCAGTACTTC
NA	TRBV20-1	NA	TRBJ1-5	CSASSGTGTSNQPQHF	TGCAGTGCTAGTAGCGGGACGGGAACTAGCAATCAGCCCCAGCATTTT
NA	TRBV5-8	NA	TRBJ2-2	CASSFQVNTGELFF	TGTGCCAGCAGCTTTCAGGTGAACACCGGGGAGCTGTTTTTT
NA	TRBV5-8	TRBD1	TRBJ1-2	CASSLDRGRSGYTF	TGTGCCAGCAGCCTAGACAGGGGGCGGAGTGGCTACACCTTC
NA	TRBV2	TRBD2	TRBJ2-3	CASTSFAGAGLTDTQYF	TGTGCCAGCACTTCCTTCGCGGGAGCGGGCCTCACAGATACGCAGTATTTT
NA	TRBV7-9	NA	TRBJ2-6	CASSKTDPSGANVLTF	TGTGCCAGCAGCAAGACAGACCCCTCTGGGGCCAACGTCCTGACTTTC
NA	TRBV19	NA	TRBJ1-5	CATHSRVAGQPQHF	TGTGCCACCCACAGTAGAGTGGCGGGGCAGCCCCAGCATTTT
NA	TRBV4-2	NA	TRBJ1-4	CASSQVATTNEKLFF	TGTGCCAGCAGCCAAGTTGCTACAACTAATGAAAAACTGTTTTTT
NA	TRBV15	TRBD1	TRBJ2-1	CATSRAGTGTSYNEQFF	TGTGCCACCAGCAGAGCGGGGACAGGGACTTCCTACAATGAGCAGTTCTTC
NA	TRBV9	NA	TRBJ2-1	CASSPRMGGAYNEQFF	TGTGCCAGCAGCCCCAGGATGGGCGGGGCTTACAATGAGCAGTTCTTC
once	TRBV7-3	TRBD2	TRBJ2-1	CASSLTGTSGRVMNEQFF	TGTGCCAGCAGCTTAACGGGGACTAGCGGGAGAGTTATGAATGAGCAGTTCTTC
NA	TRBV20-1	TRBD1	TRBJ2-7	CSASPGQGFHEQYF	TGCAGTGCTAGTCCGGGACAGGGGTTCCACGAGCAGTACTTC
once	TRBV5-1	NA	TRBJ2-7	CASNPGQGSERGASYEQYF	TGCGCCAGCAATCCGGGACAGGGGTCGGAGCGGGGGGCATCCTACGAGCAGTACTTC
NA	TRBV7-9	TRBD1	TRBJ1-1	CASSSPGQGTRDTEAFF	TGTGCCAGCAGCTCCCCGGGACAGGGTACGAGGGACACTGAAGCTTTCTTT
NA	TRBV4-2	TRBD1	TRBJ2-7	CASSQETGGAKEQYF	TGTGCCAGCAGCCAAGAAACAGGGGGCGCGAAGGAGCAGTACTTC
few	TRBV7-3	TRBD1	TRBJ1-1	CASSLTGKQGTEAFF	TGTGCCAGCAGCTTAACAGGCAAACAGGGGACTGAAGCTTTCTTT
NA	TRBV7-8	NA	TRBJ2-5	CASSLDVRGWETQYF	TGTGCCAGCAGCTTAGACGTCAGGGGTTGGGAGACCCAGTACTTC
NA	TRBV5-8	NA	TRBJ1-6	CASSGWDSPLHF	TGTGCCAGTTCAGGTTGGGATTCACCCCTCCACTTT
NA	TRBV6-5	NA	TRBJ2-7	CASSYSTGPPYEQYF	TGTGCCAGCAGTTACTCCACAGGGCCGCCCTACGAGCAGTACTTC
NA	TRBV5-1	TRBD2	TRBJ2-3	CASGTIAGSTDTQYF	TGCGCCAGCGGAACTATAGCGGGTTCCACAGATACGCAGTATTTT
NA	TRBV6-6	TRBD1	TRBJ1-4	CASSYSKGQINEKLFF	TGTGCCAGCAGTTACTCGAAGGGACAGATTAATGAAAAACTGTTTTTT
NA	TRBV6-5	NA	TRBJ2-2	CASTGLSNTGELFF	TGTGCCAGCACAGGATTATCGAACACCGGGGAGCTGTTTTTT
NA	TRBV3-1/TRBV3-2	TRBD1	TRBJ1-5	CASSFSRTGGDQPQHF	TGTGCCAGCAGCTTCTCCCGGACAGGGGGCGATCAGCCCCAGCATTTT
NA	TRBV18	NA	TRBJ1-5	CASSPAGNSNQPQHF	TGTGCCAGCTCACCGGCCGGGAATAGCAATCAGCCCCAGCATTTT
NA	TRBV11-2	TRBD2	TRBJ2-2	CASSIRLAGLLTGELFF	TGTGCCAGCAGCATCAGACTAGCGGGGTTACTAACCGGGGAGCTGTTTTTT
NA	TRBV13	TRBD2	TRBJ2-1	CASSPPSGGYNEQFF	TGTGCCAGCAGCCCACCGAGCGGGGGTTACAATGAGCAGTTCTTC
NA	TRBV7-3	TRBD2	TRBJ2-7	CASSLILKRGTPHYEQYF	TGTGCCAGCAGCTTAATTCTTAAGCGGGGGACCCCGCATTACGAGCAGTACTTC
NA	TRBV19	NA	TRBJ1-6	CASSGEWGNSPLHF	TGTGCCAGCTCAGGGGAATGGGGAAATTCACCCCTCCACTTT
few	TRBV6-2/TRBV6-3	TRBD1	TRBJ2-3	CASSYIGTGALTDTQYF	TGTGCCAGCAGTTACATCGGGACAGGAGCTCTCACAGATACGCAGTATTTT
NA	TRBV18	NA	TRBJ2-1	CASSPRGPRDKAYNEQFF	TGTGCCAGCTCACCACGAGGGCCCCGGGATAAGGCCTACAATGAGCAGTTCTTC
NA	TRBV27	TRBD2	TRBJ2-2	CASSLSWRGAFTGELFF	TGTGCCAGCAGTCTATCATGGCGGGGGGCTTTCACCGGGGAGCTGTTTTTT
NA	TRBV11-2	TRBD2	TRBJ2-7	CASSLGLADSYEQYF	TGTGCCAGCAGCTTAGGACTAGCGGACTCCTACGAGCAGTACTTC
NA	TRBV29-1	TRBD1	TRBJ2-1	CSVEVGTGGPSGNNEQFF	TGCAGCGTTGAAGTCGGGACAGGGGGCCCTAGCGGAAACAATGAGCAGTTCTTC
few	TRBV19	NA	TRBJ1-1	CASSGATLNTEAFF	TGTGCCAGTAGTGGGGCCACCTTGAACACTGAAGCTTTCTTT
NA	TRBV25-1	TRBD2	TRBJ2-1	CASGLVHEQFF	TGTGCCAGCGGACTAGTTCATGAGCAGTTCTTC
NA	TRBV10-2	NA	TRBJ1-5	CASSSSGEPQHF	TGCGCCAGCAGTTCCTCGGGTGAGCCCCAGCATTTT
few	TRBV5-1	TRBD2	TRBJ2-1	CASSLAAGGDYNEQFF	TGCGCCAGCAGCTTGGCCGCGGGGGGCGATTACAATGAGCAGTTCTTC
NA	TRBV6-2/TRBV6-3	NA	TRBJ1-6	CASNYRGRGSNSPLHF	TGTGCCAGCAATTACCGAGGTCGGGGTTCCAATTCACCCCTCCACTTT
NA	TRBV12-3/TRBV12-4	NA	TRBJ1-1	CASSPTRNTEAFF	TGTGCCAGCAGTCCAACAAGGAACACTGAAGCTTTCTTT
NA	TRBV30	NA	TRBJ1-2	CAWRGLAGATGGGYTF	TGTGCCTGGAGGGGACTAGCGGGAGCCACAGGAGGTGGCTACACCTTC
NA	TRBV9	NA	TRBJ2-2	CASSVAVANTGELFF	TGTGCCAGCAGCGTAGCGGTCGCGAACACCGGGGAGCTGTTTTTT
NA	TRBV7-9	NA	TRBJ2-1	CASSSGAGTGCFF	TGTGCCAGCAGCTCCGGGGCCGGGACTGGTTGCTTCTTC
NA	TRBV5-1	NA	TRBJ2-1	CASSFDRTYNEQFF	TGCGCCAGCAGCTTTGACAGAACCTACAATGAGCAGTTCTTC
once	TRBV12-3/TRBV12-4	NA	TRBJ1-2	CASSYLSGYGYTF	TGTGCCAGCAGTTATTTGTCGGGGTATGGCTACACCTTC
NA	TRBV7-6	NA	TRBJ1-3	CASSLWSSGNTIYF	TGTGCCAGCAGCTTGTGGAGCTCTGGAAACACCATATATTTT
few	TRBV19	TRBD1	TRBJ2-4	CASSLRQGSIQYF	TGTGCCAGTAGTCTTCGACAGGGTAGTATTCAGTACTTC
NA	TRBV19	TRBD2	TRBJ2-5	CASSPLAGETQYF	TGTGCCAGTAGTCCCCTAGCGGGAGAGACCCAGTACTTC
NA	TRBV9	TRBD2	TRBJ2-3	CASSVSSGRSDTQYF	TGTGCCAGCAGCGTATCTAGCGGGAGATCAGATACGCAGTATTTT